This TCR beta chain was captured by sequencing in a study of regulatory T cells in long-lasting Graves disease. Study-wide results and limits: Among persistent patients, a larger number of public clonotypes were shared (about 3,000) than among newly diagnosed patients (around 980). Preferential use of TRBV28, TRBJ1-2 and TRBJ2-5 was seen in persistent disease.

The germline V gene encodes CDR1 PRHDT and CDR2 FYEKMQ (reference sequence). J was trimmed by 7 bases and V by 0 bases; bases with no gene match: 8. CDR3 length equals 15 residues. The authors built TCR beta libraries using iRepertoire HTBI primers and Arm-PCR of CDR3 regions. Using its own MiXCR run on the multiplex PCR reads, TCRdb lists one record per CDR3 protein. The repertoire consists of about 290,000 distinct CDR3 sequences, with 20% to 25% occurring once and the leading ten covering more than 50%. Described time point: persistent/refractory GD, antithyroid drugs over 5 years with positive TRAb. Making the TCR library involved RNA that had been extracted from PBMCs. As regards this clonotype: Its target is not known.

The V gene is TRBV13, the J gene TRBJ1-2, with 7 nucleotides matching TRBD1. The material sequenced was peripheral blood mononuclear cells (PBMCs), taken when the disease was refractory, from a patient treated with antithyroid drugs. The sequence was collected from a female donor with Graves disease. The CDR3 nucleotides read TGTGCCAGCAGCTTAGGTAGACAGGGACTGTTTGGCTACACCTTC. Translation: CASSLGRQGLFGYTF.